These T cell receptor beta chains were read from a single sample in a study of T cell changes during pregnancy in multiple sclerosis. Repertoires were generated with immunoSEQ multiplex PCR, while TCRdb's copy carries only in-frame clones and drops some. This table has more than 45,000 clones, just over 90% appearing once. Material: CD8+ T cells from peripheral blood mononuclear cells, obtained in the second trimester of pregnancy. The receptors were sampled from a female donor with multiple sclerosis, enrolled in a pregnancy study. Each CDR3 is given with its conserved first and last residue. Fields, in order: D gene, clone size, J gene, V gene, CDR3 protein, CDR3 DNA. The D gene is left open where the match is weak. Size is stated for part of the rows, as once, few or many counts, or as a class when the clone is expanded.

D gene: .; clone size: .; J gene: TRBJ2-1; V gene: TRBV29-1; CDR3 protein: CSVEVDSGLYNEQFF; CDR3 DNA: TGCAGCGTTGAAGTGGACTCAGGCCTCTACAATGAGCAGTTCTTC
D gene: .; clone size: .; J gene: TRBJ2-3; V gene: TRBV5-1; CDR3 protein: CASSLVGEGTDTQYF; CDR3 DNA: TGCGCCAGCAGCTTGGTGGGAGAAGGGACAGATACGCAGTATTTT
D gene: .; clone size: .; J gene: TRBJ1-5; V gene: TRBV2; CDR3 protein: CASGGDRGVDSNQPQHF; CDR3 DNA: TGTGCCAGCGGAGGGGACCGGGGGGTGGATAGCAATCAGCCCCAGCATTTT
D gene: TRBD1; clone size: .; J gene: TRBJ2-5; V gene: TRBV27; CDR3 protein: CASSSPDREETQYF; CDR3 DNA: TGTGCCAGCAGTTCGCCGGACAGGGAAGAGACCCAGTACTTC
D gene: .; clone size: .; J gene: TRBJ2-7; V gene: TRBV15; CDR3 protein: CATSKEASYEQYF; CDR3 DNA: TGTGCCACCAGCAAAGAAGCGAGCTACGAGCAGTACTTC
D gene: .; clone size: once; J gene: TRBJ2-7; V gene: TRBV11-2; CDR3 protein: CASSSRIYEQYF; CDR3 DNA: TGTGCCAGCAGCTCTAGAATCTACGAGCAGTACTTC
D gene: TRBD2; clone size: .; J gene: TRBJ2-1; V gene: TRBV7-2; CDR3 protein: CASSLGAKSGRLYNEQFF; CDR3 DNA: TGTGCCAGCAGCTTAGGGGCTAAGAGCGGGAGACTCTACAATGAGCAGTTCTTC
D gene: TRBD2; clone size: once; J gene: TRBJ2-7; V gene: TRBV27; CDR3 protein: CASSPNLAGLSYEQYF; CDR3 DNA: TGTGCCAGCAGTCCAAACCTAGCGGGGCTCTCCTACGAGCAGTACTTC
D gene: .; clone size: .; J gene: TRBJ2-5; V gene: TRBV4-3; CDR3 protein: CASSQDGGSGETQYF; CDR3 DNA: TGCGCCAGCAGCCAAGATGGTGGTAGCGGAGAGACCCAGTACTTC
D gene: TRBD1; clone size: once; J gene: TRBJ2-2; V gene: TRBV7-9; CDR3 protein: CASSGTGNTGELFF; CDR3 DNA: TGTGCCAGCAGCGGGACAGGGAACACCGGGGAGCTGTTTTTT
D gene: TRBD1; clone size: .; J gene: TRBJ1-4; V gene: TRBV28; CDR3 protein: CASSPTGGVTGTNEKLFF; CDR3 DNA: TGTGCCAGCAGTCCAACAGGGGGTGTAACGGGAACTAATGAAAAACTGTTTTTT
D gene: .; clone size: .; J gene: TRBJ2-7; V gene: TRBV2; CDR3 protein: CASSGQASSYEQYF; CDR3 DNA: TGTGCCAGCAGTGGGCAGGCGAGCTCCTACGAGCAGTACTTC
D gene: TRBD1; clone size: .; J gene: TRBJ1-1; V gene: TRBV2; CDR3 protein: CASRFEPGQVHTEAFF; CDR3 DNA: TGTGCCAGCAGATTTGAGCCGGGACAGGTCCACACTGAAGCTTTCTTT
D gene: TRBD1; clone size: .; J gene: TRBJ1-2; V gene: TRBV7-6; CDR3 protein: CASSFVEGGTEIYGYTF; CDR3 DNA: TGTGCCAGCAGCTTTGTTGAGGGCGGGACAGAAATCTATGGCTACACCTTC
D gene: TRBD2; clone size: .; J gene: TRBJ2-7; V gene: TRBV4-3; CDR3 protein: CASSQRTSGTYEQYF; CDR3 DNA: TGCGCCAGCAGCCAACGAACTAGCGGGACCTACGAGCAGTACTTC
D gene: TRBD2; clone size: few; J gene: TRBJ2-3; V gene: TRBV4-1; CDR3 protein: CASSQGLAGTDTQYF; CDR3 DNA: TGCGCCAGCAGCCAAGGACTAGCGGGAACAGATACGCAGTATTTT
D gene: .; clone size: .; J gene: TRBJ1-1; V gene: TRBV27; CDR3 protein: CASGKTGRRGAFF; CDR3 DNA: TGTGCCAGCGGAAAAACAGGGCGGAGAGGAGCTTTCTTT
D gene: .; clone size: .; J gene: TRBJ2-7; V gene: TRBV6-1; CDR3 protein: CAKQGYEQYF; CDR3 DNA: TGTGCCAAACAGGGCTACGAGCAGTACTTC
D gene: TRBD2; clone size: .; J gene: TRBJ2-2; V gene: TRBV2; CDR3 protein: CASSPRTSGNTGELFF; CDR3 DNA: TGTGCCAGCAGCCCTCGGACTAGCGGTAACACCGGGGAGCTGTTTTTT
D gene: .; clone size: .; J gene: TRBJ2-7; V gene: TRBV4-1; CDR3 protein: CASRSIGGLSDEQYF; CDR3 DNA: TGCGCCAGCAGATCAATAGGAGGGCTAAGCGACGAGCAGTACTTC
D gene: .; clone size: few; J gene: TRBJ2-1; V gene: TRBV7-9; CDR3 protein: CASTPGQRGFNEQFF; CDR3 DNA: TGTGCCAGCACCCCTGGACAGCGAGGCTTTAATGAGCAGTTCTTC
D gene: TRBD2; clone size: .; J gene: TRBJ2-5; V gene: TRBV5-8; CDR3 protein: CASSPSGGLQETQYF; CDR3 DNA: TGTGCCAGCAGCCCTTCGGGGGGACTCCAAGAGACCCAGTACTTC
D gene: TRBD1; clone size: .; J gene: TRBJ2-1; V gene: TRBV5-1; CDR3 protein: CASSLEGTGAYNEQFF; CDR3 DNA: TGCGCCAGCAGCTTGGAAGGGACAGGGGCCTACAATGAGCAGTTCTTC
D gene: .; clone size: .; J gene: TRBJ2-5; V gene: TRBV9; CDR3 protein: CASSVGTFQETQYF; CDR3 DNA: TGTGCCAGCAGCGTCGGGACTTTTCAAGAGACCCAGTACTTC
D gene: TRBD1; clone size: .; J gene: TRBJ2-7; V gene: TRBV11-2; CDR3 protein: CASSFGTGGEQYF; CDR3 DNA: TGTGCCAGCAGCTTTGGGACAGGGGGCGAGCAGTACTTC
D gene: .; clone size: .; J gene: TRBJ1-2; V gene: TRBV7-9; CDR3 protein: CASSQSGSWGYTF; CDR3 DNA: TGTGCCAGCAGCCAGAGCGGGAGTTGGGGCTACACCTTC
D gene: .; clone size: .; J gene: TRBJ1-2; V gene: TRBV13; CDR3 protein: CASIREGVGGYTF; CDR3 DNA: TGTGCCAGCATCCGGGAGGGGGTTGGTGGCTACACCTTC
D gene: TRBD1; clone size: .; J gene: TRBJ2-5; V gene: TRBV28; CDR3 protein: CASSDFGTGQETQYF; CDR3 DNA: TGTGCCAGCAGCGACTTCGGGACAGGGCAAGAGACCCAGTACTTC